This TCR beta chain was retrieved from a study of T cells in Graves' hyperthyroidism and ophthalmopathy. This CDR3 is 12 amino acids long. Germline CDR1 and CDR2: LNHNV and YYDKDF (reference sequence). Trimming took off 3 bases at V and 6 bases at J, with 8 bases between the two ends. The CDR3 regions of TCR beta were amplified from RNA transcripts. HTBI primers were used for first-round RT-PCR of the TCR CDR3. TCRdb processed the multiplex PCR reads anew with MiXCR; each CDR3 protein has one entry. The sample has more than 300,000 distinct CDR3 sequences, about 18% seen once. A word on this clonotype: The antigen is not known.

General study results and limits: Blood shared most expanded thyroid clonotypes above 0.001.

The sample comprised blood. This TCR was sampled from a man aged 18 to 35 with Graves' ophthalmopathy. The chain joins TRBV15 to TRBJ1-1; no clear D. CDR3 in DNA: TGTGCCACCAGCAGTAATCGGGCTGAAGCTTTCTTT. It codes for CATSSNRAEAFF.